This T cell receptor beta chain was obtained from a study of CD8+CD57+ T cells in acquired aplastic anemia. Study summary: Sorted CD4+ and CD8+ cell DNA averaged approximately 3 ug. Sequencing produced an average of approximately 11 million reads per healthy donor for CD4+ cells.

According to the study, genomic DNA was the template for TCR beta VDJ and CDR3 profiling. A single record per CDR3 protein comes from TCRdb applying MiXCR to the reads. The table records about 180,000 distinct CDR3 sequences, about 47% of them present only once. V lost 1 base and J lost 6, with 7 bases in between. Germline V gives CDR1 LGHDT, CDR2 YNNKEL (reference sequence). The CDR3 is 12 residues long. Study observations and caveats: Patients and controls turned out to have 25 to 35 CD8+ CDR3 sequences in common. Levels of CD8+ Simpson's diversity were not significantly distinct in patients versus controls.

At least ten counts were recorded for this clonotype. Its antigen is unidentified. The V gene is TRBV3-1, the J gene TRBJ2-7; unclear D gene. The sample comprised sorted CD4+, CD8+, or CD8+CD57+ T cells (not recorded which) from PBMCs. The TCR sequence derives from a human donor in good health. The CDR3 spells CASSQVGGEQYF. The DNA of the CDR3 is TGTGCCAGCAGCCAAGTGGGTGGCGAGCAGTACTTC.